Below, one T cell receptor (beta chain) is given with its context. Its target is not known. The V end was cut by 5 bases, the J end by 3 bases, with 10 bases between. This CDR3 has 14 residues. Germline CDR1 reads SNHLY; CDR2 reads FYNNEI. The sample originates from a study of T cells in Graves' hyperthyroidism and ophthalmopathy. Points from the study as a whole: With a median lead of about six months before onset, the model predicted ophthalmopathy.

Diagnosing involved the use of clinical symptoms, serum thyroxine and TRAb, thyroid ultrasound and orbital computed tomography. Authors of the study amplified TCR beta CDR3 regions from RNA transcripts. The HTBI primer set was used in a first-round RT-PCR of the TCR CDR3. MiXCR, applied by TCRdb to the multiplex PCR reads, yields one record per CDR3 protein. Of about 400,000 distinct CDR3 sequences listed, approximately 14% were seen once; the top ten hold around 14%. This chain links TRBV2 with TRBJ2-2; D tentatively fits TRBD1 or TRBD2 (5 bases each). This TCR derives from a woman in her late teens or twenties with Graves' hyperthyroidism. The material sequenced was blood. The CDR3 loop is CASSSGDHTGELFF. DNA of the CDR3: TGTGCCAGCAGTAGTGGGGACCACACCGGGGAGCTGTTTTTT. Based on the CDR3 plus reference TRBV2 and TRBJ2-2, the full variable domain is EPEVTQTPSHQVTQMGQEVILRCVPISNHLYFYWYRQILGQKVEFLVSFYNNEISEKSEIFDDQFSVERPDGSNFTLKIRSTKLEDSAMYFCASSSGDHTGELFFGEGSRLTVL.